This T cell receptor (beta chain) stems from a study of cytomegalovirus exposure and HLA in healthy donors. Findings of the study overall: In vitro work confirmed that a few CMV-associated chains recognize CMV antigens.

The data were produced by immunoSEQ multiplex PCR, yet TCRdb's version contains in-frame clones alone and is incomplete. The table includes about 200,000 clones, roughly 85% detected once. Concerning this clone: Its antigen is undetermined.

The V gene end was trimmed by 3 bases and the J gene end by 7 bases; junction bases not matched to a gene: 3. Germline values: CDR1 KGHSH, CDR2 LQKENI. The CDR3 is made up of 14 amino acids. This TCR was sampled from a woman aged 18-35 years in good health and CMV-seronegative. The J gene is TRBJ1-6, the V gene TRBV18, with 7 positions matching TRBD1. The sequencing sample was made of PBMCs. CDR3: CASSPGQLNSPLHF. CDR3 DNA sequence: TGTGCCAGCTCACCGGGACAGTTGAATTCACCCCTCCACTTT.